These 18 T cell receptor beta chains share one sample of origin, sequenced in a study of cytotoxic CD8 clonotypes in ibrutinib-treated CLL. The protocol was immunoSEQ multiplex PCR, while the TCRdb copy is restricted to in-frame clones and leaves out a portion. This table has some 200,000 clones, roughly 73% appearing once. The sequences come from PBMCs, collected after 12 months of ibrutinib treatment. Source of these receptors: a human donor with chronic lymphocytic leukemia.

The CDR3 protein is CASSSEGQGYGEAFF. DNA of the CDR3: TGTGCCAGCAGCTCAGAGGGACAGGGTTACGGTGAAGCTTTCTTT. The chain carries TRBV7-2 and TRBJ1-1; 9 positions agree with TRBD1. CDR1 is SGHTA, CDR2 FQGNSA, per germline. Germline trimming cut 4 bases from V and 7 bases from J; bases unmatched to any gene: 10. The CDR3 sequence is 15 residues long.

This clone was detected only a few times. The rearrangement uses TRBV19 and TRBJ1-2; D is unresolved. This CDR3 comprises 13 residues. CDR1 LNHDA and CDR2 SQIVND come from the germline V gene (reference sequence). Trimming pared 3 bases from V and 0 bases from J, leaving 5 bases between. In nucleotides, the CDR3 is TGTGCCAGTAGTATCGGAACTAACTATGGCTACACCTTC. Encoded protein: CASSIGTNYGYTF.

The chain is built from TRBV20-1 and TRBJ2-7; tentatively, D is TRBD2 (6 bases). Per germline, CDR1 DFQATT and CDR2 SNEGSKA (reference sequence). The CDR3 sequence is 11 residues long. The chain's CDR3 is CSGTSNYEQYF. The CDR3 DNA reads TGCAGCGGGACTTCTAACTACGAGCAGTACTTC.

The chain has TRBV7-2 and TRBJ1-1, with TRBD1 identical over 7 bases. CDR1 is SGHTA and CDR2 is FQGNSA in the germline V gene. The CDR3 sequence is 14 residues long. J lost 5 bases, V lost 1 base, and 4 bases had no gene match. CDR3 sequence reads: CASSLVGGGTEAFF. CDR3 nucleotide sequence: TGTGCCAGCAGCTTAGTAGGGGGCGGGACTGAAGCTTTCTTT.

The rearrangement joins TRBV11-2 to TRBJ2-5; 7 nucleotides line up with TRBD2. CDR1 is SGHAT, CDR2 FQNNGV, per germline. This CDR3 spans 17 amino acids. The V and J ends lost 5 bases and 4 bases, in that order; junction bases with no gene match: 16. CDR3 nucleotide sequence: TGTGCCAGCAGCCCAACGGGATGGGAGGGGCTGGGAGAGACCCAGTACTTC. Its translation is CASSPTGWEGLGETQYF.

Only a few counts were recorded for this clone. The chain links TRBV27 to TRBJ1-4, with D hard to call. The CDR3 loop spans 14 amino acids. Between the trimmed V and J ends, which lost 2 bases and 8 bases, there was a span of 12 bases. The germline V gene encodes CDR1 MNHEY and CDR2 SMNVEV (reference sequence). The CDR3 DNA is TGTGCCAGCAGTTTAAGGTCTCGAAGGGAAAAACTGTTTTTT. It is translated as CASSLRSRREKLFF.

This rearrangement joins TRBV18 to TRBJ2-7; perhaps D is TRBD1 or TRBD2 (5 bases each). Per the germline V gene, CDR1 is KGHSH and CDR2 is LQKENI. The CDR3 contains 14 residues. With 3 bases removed from V and 5 bases from J, the gap between germline ends came to 14 bases. This chain's CDR3 is CASSPGRWGNEQYF. CDR3 nucleotide sequence: TGTGCCAGCTCACCCGGGCGTTGGGGGAACGAGCAGTACTTC.

As to this clone: At the DNA level, this CDR3 is encoded by other sequences in the same sample as well. The chain employs TRBV5-1 and TRBJ2-5; 11 bases are a match to TRBD2. The germline V gene encodes CDR1 SGHRS and CDR2 YFSETQ. Trimming removed 5 bases from V and 2 bases from J; junction bases left unmatched: 5. This CDR3 is 15 amino acids long. The CDR3 DNA reads as TGCGCCAGCAGGAGGGGGACTAGCGGACAAGAGACCCAGTACTTC. This translates into CASRRGTSGQETQYF.

V and J are TRBV11-3 and TRBJ2-3, with unresolved D. The germline V gene has CDR1 SGHNT and CDR2 YENEEA. The CDR3 contains 14 residues. Between the trimmed V and J ends, which lost 0 bases and 0 bases, there was a span of 4 bases. CDR3: CASSLDSSTDTQYF. The CDR3 DNA is TGTGCCAGCAGCTTAGACTCTAGCACAGATACGCAGTATTTT. Looking up the rest from reference TRBV11-3 and TRBJ2-3 gives the full variable domain: EAGVVQSPRYKIIEKKQPVAFWCNPISGHNTLYWYLQNLGQGPELLIRYENEEAVDDSQLPKDRFSAERLKGVDSTLKIQPAELGDSAVYLCASSLDSSTDTQYFGPGTRLTVL.

This clone appeared a few times. The chain couples TRBV20-1 to TRBJ1-1; D is uncertain. This CDR3 region has 11 residues. The ends were cut back, 5 bases at V and 8 bases at J, with 12 bases in the middle. The germline CDR1 and CDR2 sequences are DFQATT and SNEGSKA (reference sequence). This CDR3 reads CSAPLGSEAFF. The DNA for the CDR3 is TGCAGTGCTCCCTTGGGATCCGAAGCTTTCTTT.

The chain employs TRBV19 and TRBJ2-2, with D possibly TRBD1 on 5 matching bases. The CDR3 runs 16 residues. The V gene's germline CDR1 is LNHDA and CDR2 SQIVND (reference sequence). V lost 6 bases and J 5 bases, leaving 19 bases between the germline ends. This CDR3 reads CASRLRQSLGTGELFF. The DNA for the CDR3 is TGTGCCAGTAGGCTTAGACAGTCCTTAGGAACCGGGGAGCTGTTTTTT.

The genes are TRBV12-5 and TRBJ2-5; unclear D gene. The CDR3 length is 17 residues. The germline CDR1 and CDR2 sequences are LGHNT and FRNRAP. Trimming pared 1 base from V and 0 bases from J, leaving 15 bases between. In DNA form, the CDR3 reads TGTGCTAGTGGTTTGGCCTCGGTCAAACCGTACCAAGAGACCCAGTACTTC. Translating gives CASGLASVKPYQETQYF.

This chain links TRBV19 with TRBJ1-1; a possible D gene is TRBD1 (5 bases). V was pared by 2 bases and J by 5 bases, with 15 bases between. The CDR3 extends over 15 amino acids. Per the germline V gene, CDR1 is LNHDA and CDR2 is SQIVND (reference sequence). Here the CDR3 DNA reads TGTGCCAGTAGTATAATGGCAGGGAGTAGGACTGAAGCTTTCTTT. Protein sequence: CASSIMAGSRTEAFF.

The chain is built from TRBV5-1 and TRBJ1-1; weak D call: TRBD1 (5 bases). Trimming shortened V by 0 bases and J by 1 base, and 10 bases separated the two germline ends. This CDR3 has 15 residues. Germline CDR1 is SGHRS and CDR2 is YFSETQ. CDR3 DNA sequence: TGCGCCAGCAGCTTGGAGAGAGGGGAGAACACTGAAGCTTTCTTT. This codes for CASSLERGENTEAFF.

The chain recombines TRBV9 with TRBJ2-3; 10 nucleotides align to TRBD2. Trimming cost V 0 bases and J 0 bases; bases outside gene matches: 10. The germline CDR1 and CDR2 sequences are SGDLS and YYNGEE. This CDR3 has 19 amino acids. The CDR3 reads CASSVGAGGPNDSTDTQYF. CDR3 sequence (DNA): TGTGCCAGCAGCGTAGGAGCGGGAGGGCCCAACGACAGCACAGATACGCAGTATTTT.

This chain links TRBV19 with TRBJ2-5; D remains unclear. V gave up 1 base and J gave up 1 base, with 10 bases separating them. The CDR3 runs 15 residues. In germline, CDR1 is LNHDA, CDR2 SQIVND (reference sequence). The CDR3 reads CASSIGGGVQETQYF. The CDR3 nucleotides are TGTGCCAGTAGTATAGGAGGTGGGGTCCAAGAGACCCAGTACTTC.

The J gene is TRBJ2-2, the V gene TRBV25-1; D is unresolved. CDR3 length: 11 residues. CDR1 and CDR2 from the germline V gene are MGHDK and SYGVNS. Between the trimmed V and J ends, which lost 4 bases and 5 bases, there was a span of 2 bases. The CDR3 region has the DNA TGTGCCAGCAGTGTGACCGGGGAGCTGTTTTTT. It translates to CASSVTGELFF.

This chain connects TRBV6-1 to TRBJ2-2; the match to TRBD1 covers 8 bases. The V and J ends lost 4 bases and 5 bases, in that order; junction bases with no gene match: 3. The CDR3 extends over 14 amino acids. Germline CDR1 MNHNS, CDR2 SASEGT. As DNA, the CDR3 is TGTGCCAGCAGTGCTAGGACAGGGACCGGGGAGCTGTTTTTT. It yields the protein CASSARTGTGELFF.